Below, one TCR beta chain is given with its context. Its antigen is unknown. The data were obtained in a study of monozygotic twins with inflammatory bowel disease (dated by TCRdb to the late 2010s). Study-wide context: In total, around 30 monozygotic twin pairs made up the full study: 19 Danish pairs, all IBD-discordant, plus nine German pairs, of which four were IBD-concordant and five were IBD-discordant. Each individual had, on average, about 151 000 unique TCRalpha sequences and 181 000 unique TCRbeta sequences available for analysis. Disease-associated traits were sought mainly through comparisons between IBD patients and their genetically identical healthy co-twins within discordant pairs. Broad study findings and their caveats: Repertoire similarity did not differ between concordant and discordant twins, which could be due to limited statistical power. TCRbeta repertoire diversity, by inverse Simpson index, was decreased in IBD patients compared with their healthy co-twins. Because patients were on differing immunosuppressive treatments, the repertoires may have picked up extra background noise and inter-individual variability. The analysis was unable to tell apart different T cell subtypes. Compared with healthy twins, IBD patients shared fewer clonotypes with other individuals, and the difference was most pronounced in patients with signs of disease activity. The results gave no support for a single strong signal or clonotype linked to IBD.

Per the germline V gene, SQVTM is the CDR1 and ANQGSEA is the CDR2. There are 13 amino acids in the CDR3, from cysteine to phenylalanine inclusive. No DNA was logged. Receptors were amplified or captured by 5' RACE. Each TCR library was prepared from around 3,200 ng of total RNA. For each sample, cDNA was synthesized in eight separate reactions using SMARTScribe reverse transcriptase. During cDNA synthesis, template switching was used to introduce unique molecular identifiers that contained a 6-nucleotide sample barcode. Amplification of TCRalpha and TCRbeta cDNA involved two nested PCRs of 16 and 9 cycles, and each PCR was followed by bead purification. Before amplification, the cDNA was both treated with uracil DNA-glycosylase and purified with the QIAquick PCR purification kit. The second PCR added Illumina TruSeq-compatible adapters along with sample-specific barcodes. TapeStation and Qubit were used to check library quality and concentration, and about 5 ng of each library was pooled. Sequencing of the pooled libraries was done on an Illumina HiSeq2500 single-index Rapid Run using custom sequencing primers and 2 x 100 bp reads. Concerning the study's data processing: PCR and sequencing errors were corrected by UMI-based consensus assembly using MiGEC version 1.2.6. MiXCR version 2.1.1 was used to carry out V(D)J alignment, clonotype assembly and CDR3 extraction. To normalise gene usage, clonotype sharing and MAIT/NKT TCR abundance, the top 1000, 10 000 and 20 000 clonotypes in each sample were analysed. Diversity was computed as the inverse Simpson index with the vegan R package after downsampling to 27 000 UMIs. Paired Mann-Whitney U tests were applied to discordant twin pairs, with Benjamini-Hochberg correction for multiple testing. TCRdb reprocessed the reads, so every CDR3 protein sequence counts as one entry and DNA is not shown. In this record, the V and J calls reflect TCRdb's handling and not the investigators' own analysis. The sample table on file contains nearly 450,000 distinct CDR3 sequences. Clones ranked in the top ten supply about 2.6% of the sample.

From each donor, a roughly 2.7 ml peripheral blood sample was collected into PAXgene tubes and kept at -80 degrees C. Total RNA was isolated from whole blood with the PAXgene blood miRNA kit on an automated QIAcube, without T cell sorting. Peripheral blood from monozygotic twin pairs who were concordant or discordant for inflammatory bowel disease underwent deep TCRalpha and TCRbeta repertoire profiling using unique molecular barcoding. Smoking habits were recorded for all twin pairs, with individuals classified as current, former or never smokers. Sequences were obtained from blood. The clonotype was recovered from a human donor with ulcerative colitis or Crohn's disease, or a healthy co-twin of an affected twin (not recorded which). The chain is assembled from TRBV29-1 and TRBJ2-7; TCRdb's D call, TRBD1, is unchecked because there is no DNA. The CDR3 amino acid sequence is: CSVEGSRGYEQYF.